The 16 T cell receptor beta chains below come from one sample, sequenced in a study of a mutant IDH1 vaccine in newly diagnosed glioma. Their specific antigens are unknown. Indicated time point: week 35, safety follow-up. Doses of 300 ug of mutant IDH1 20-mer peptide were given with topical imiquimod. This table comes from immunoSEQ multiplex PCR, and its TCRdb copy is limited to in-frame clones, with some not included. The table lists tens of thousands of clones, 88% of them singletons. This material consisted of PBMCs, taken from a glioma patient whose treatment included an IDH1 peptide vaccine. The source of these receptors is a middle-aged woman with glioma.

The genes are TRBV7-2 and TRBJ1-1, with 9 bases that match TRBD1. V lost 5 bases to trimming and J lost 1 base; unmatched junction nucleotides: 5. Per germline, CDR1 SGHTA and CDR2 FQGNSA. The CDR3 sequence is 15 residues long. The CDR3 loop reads CASSRPGQGNTEAFF. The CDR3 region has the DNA TGTGCCAGCAGCCGACCGGGACAGGGGAACACTGAAGCTTTCTTT.

CDR3 protein: CASSLVRGSVDTIYF. DNA of the CDR3: TGTGCCAGCAGCTTGGTTCGGGGTTCCGTGGACACCATATATTTT. This chain connects TRBV5-7 to TRBJ1-3, with unresolved D. TRBV5-7 is recorded as an ORF, its role being uncertain. The germline V and J ends were trimmed by 0 bases and 8 bases, with 15 bases remaining between them. The CDR3 consists of 15 residues.

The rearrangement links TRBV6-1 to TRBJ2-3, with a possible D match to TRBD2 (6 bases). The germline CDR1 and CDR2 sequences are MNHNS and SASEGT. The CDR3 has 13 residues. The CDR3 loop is CVGRASGTDTQYF. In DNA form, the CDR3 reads TGTGTCGGGAGAGCCTCTGGCACAGATACGCAGTATTTT.

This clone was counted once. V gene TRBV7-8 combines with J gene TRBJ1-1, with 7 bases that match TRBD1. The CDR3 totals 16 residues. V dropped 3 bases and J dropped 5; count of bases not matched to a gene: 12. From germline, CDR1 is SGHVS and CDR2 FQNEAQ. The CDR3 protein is CASSLGPAGGYTEAFF. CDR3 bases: TGTGCCAGCAGCTTGGGCCCGGCAGGGGGTTATACTGAAGCTTTCTTT.

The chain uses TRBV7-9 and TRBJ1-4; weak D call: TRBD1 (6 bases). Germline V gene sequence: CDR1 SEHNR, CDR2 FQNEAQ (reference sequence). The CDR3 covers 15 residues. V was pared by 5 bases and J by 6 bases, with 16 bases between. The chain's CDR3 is CASSRPGGLYEKLFF. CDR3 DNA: TGTGCCAGCAGCCGACCTGGGGGGCTTTATGAAAAACTGTTTTTT.

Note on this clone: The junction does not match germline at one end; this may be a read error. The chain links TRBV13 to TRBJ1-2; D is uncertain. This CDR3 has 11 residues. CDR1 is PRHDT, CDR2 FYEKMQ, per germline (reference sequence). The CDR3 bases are TGTGCCAGCAGCTTAGGGGCCGATAATCGGTTC. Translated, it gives CASSLGADNRF.

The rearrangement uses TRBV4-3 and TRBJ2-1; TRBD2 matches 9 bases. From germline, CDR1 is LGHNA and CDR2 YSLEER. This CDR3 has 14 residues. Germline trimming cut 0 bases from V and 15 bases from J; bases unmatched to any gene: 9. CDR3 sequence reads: CASSQDPVLAGRFF. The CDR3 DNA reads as TGCGCCAGCAGCCAAGATCCGGTGCTAGCGGGGAGGTTCTTC.

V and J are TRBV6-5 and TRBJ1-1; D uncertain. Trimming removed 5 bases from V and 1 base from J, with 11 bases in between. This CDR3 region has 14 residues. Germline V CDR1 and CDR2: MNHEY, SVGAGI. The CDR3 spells CASSSPAGNTEAFF. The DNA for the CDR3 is TGTGCCAGCAGTAGCCCCGCCGGGAACACTGAAGCTTTCTTT.

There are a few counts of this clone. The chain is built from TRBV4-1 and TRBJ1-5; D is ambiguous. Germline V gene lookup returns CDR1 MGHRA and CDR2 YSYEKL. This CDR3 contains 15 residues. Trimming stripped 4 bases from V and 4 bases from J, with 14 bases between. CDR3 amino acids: CASSPGPAFNQPQHF. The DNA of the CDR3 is TGCGCCAGCAGCCCAGGTCCGGCCTTTAATCAGCCCCAGCATTTT.

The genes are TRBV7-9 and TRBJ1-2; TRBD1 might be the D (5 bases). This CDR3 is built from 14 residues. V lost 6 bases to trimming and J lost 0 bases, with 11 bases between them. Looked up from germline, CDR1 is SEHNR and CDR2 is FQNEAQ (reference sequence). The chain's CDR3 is CASRPGGANYGYTF. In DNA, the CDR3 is TGTGCCAGCAGACCGGGGGGAGCTAACTATGGCTACACCTTC.

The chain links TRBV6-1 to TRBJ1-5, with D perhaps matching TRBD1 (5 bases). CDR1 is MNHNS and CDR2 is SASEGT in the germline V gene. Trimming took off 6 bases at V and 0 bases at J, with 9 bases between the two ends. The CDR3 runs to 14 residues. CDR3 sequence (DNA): TGTGCCAGCAGGGCAGGGAATAGCAATCAGCCCCAGCATTTT. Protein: CASRAGNSNQPQHF.

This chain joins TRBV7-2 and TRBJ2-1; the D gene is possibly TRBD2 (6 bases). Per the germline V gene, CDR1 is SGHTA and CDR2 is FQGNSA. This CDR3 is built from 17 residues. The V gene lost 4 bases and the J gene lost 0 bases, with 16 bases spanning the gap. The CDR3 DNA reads TGTGCCAGCAGCTCGGGAAGGGGACTTAGCTCCTACAATGAGCAGTTCTTC. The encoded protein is CASSSGRGLSSYNEQFF.

The CDR3 DNA reads TGTGCCAGCAGTGAAATCAGACGGACTACCATATATTTT. Its protein product is CASSEIRRTTIYF. This chain links TRBV6-5 with TRBJ1-3; D is ambiguous. The CDR3 has 13 residues. Deletions cut 5 bases from V and 10 bases from J, with 15 bases between. Germline-derived CDR1 and CDR2 are MNHEY and SVGAGI.

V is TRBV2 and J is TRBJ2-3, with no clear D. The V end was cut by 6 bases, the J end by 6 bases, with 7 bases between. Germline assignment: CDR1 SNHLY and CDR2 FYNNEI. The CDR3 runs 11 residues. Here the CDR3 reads CASSGRDTQYF. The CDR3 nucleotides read TGTGCCAGCAGCGGACGTGATACGCAGTATTTT.

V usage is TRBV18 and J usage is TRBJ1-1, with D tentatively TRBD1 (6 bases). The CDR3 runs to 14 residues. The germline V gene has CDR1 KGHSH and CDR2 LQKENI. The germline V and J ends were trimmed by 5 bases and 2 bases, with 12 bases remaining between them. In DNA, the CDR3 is TGTGCCAGCTCATCACAGGGAGGAAACACTGAAGCTTTCTTT. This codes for CASSSQGGNTEAFF.

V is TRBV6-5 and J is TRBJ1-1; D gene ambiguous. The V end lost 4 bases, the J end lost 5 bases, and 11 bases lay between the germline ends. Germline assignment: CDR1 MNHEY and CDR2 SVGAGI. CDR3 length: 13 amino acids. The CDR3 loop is CASSFGGKTEAFF. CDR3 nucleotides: TGTGCCAGCAGTTTTGGCGGGAAGACTGAAGCTTTCTTT.